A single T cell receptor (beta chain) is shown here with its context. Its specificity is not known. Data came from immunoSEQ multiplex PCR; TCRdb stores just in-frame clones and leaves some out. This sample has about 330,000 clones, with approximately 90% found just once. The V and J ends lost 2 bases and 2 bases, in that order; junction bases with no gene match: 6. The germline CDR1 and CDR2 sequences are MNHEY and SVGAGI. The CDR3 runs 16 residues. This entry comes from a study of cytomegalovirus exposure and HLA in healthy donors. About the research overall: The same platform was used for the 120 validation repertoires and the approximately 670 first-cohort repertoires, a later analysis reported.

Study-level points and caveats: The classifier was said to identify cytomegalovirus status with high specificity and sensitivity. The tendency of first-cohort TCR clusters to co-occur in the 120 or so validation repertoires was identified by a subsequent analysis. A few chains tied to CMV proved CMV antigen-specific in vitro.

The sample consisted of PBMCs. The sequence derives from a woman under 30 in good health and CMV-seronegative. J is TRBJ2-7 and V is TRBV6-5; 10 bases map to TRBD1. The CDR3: CASSYGWDRGPYEQYF. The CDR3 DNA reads TGTGCCAGCAGTTACGGGTGGGACAGGGGTCCCTACGAGCAGTACTTC.